Below are 14 T cell receptor beta chains sequenced from a single sample in a study of neoadjuvant anti-PD-1 for oral cavity cancer. Time point here: after neoadjuvant nivolumab, at surgical resection. TCRdb's table, derived via immunoSEQ multiplex PCR, lists solely in-frame clones and lacks some. The data hold about 68,000 clones, with roughly 84% observed a single time. Source: PBMCs, taken after nivolumab (anti-PD-1) treatment. The receptors stem from a person between 40 and 85 years old with oral cavity squamous cell carcinoma.

The chain combines TRBV6-5 with TRBJ1-2; TRBD1 might be the D (6 bases). This CDR3 region has 16 residues. Per the germline V gene, CDR1 is MNHEY and CDR2 is SVGAGI. Trimming removed 2 bases at V and 5 bases at J, with 18 bases between. CDR3 coding DNA: TGTGCCAGCAGTTACCTCAGGACAGAGGGGGGGTATGGCTACACCTTC. Encoded protein: CASSYLRTEGGYGYTF.

This chain connects TRBV20-1 to TRBJ2-1; D call uncertain. The CDR3 loop spans 11 amino acids. Trimming cost V 1 base and J 10 bases, with 8 bases left between them. The germline V gene encodes CDR1 DFQATT and CDR2 SNEGSKA (reference sequence). The CDR3 nucleotides read TGCAGTGCTAGAGTAGGTCGGGAGCAGTTCTTC. Translation: CSARVGREQFF.

The chain couples TRBV5-6 to TRBJ2-1; no clear D gene. The germline V gene encodes CDR1 SGHDT and CDR2 YYEEEE. CDR3 length: 15 residues. Trimming left V 2 bases short and J 1 base short, with 10 bases between. The CDR3 here is CASSLFTNSYNEQFF. The CDR3 bases are TGTGCCAGCAGCTTATTCACAAATTCCTACAATGAGCAGTTCTTC.

The chain employs TRBV6-4 and TRBJ2-2; either TRBD1 or TRBD2 may fit D (6 bases each). The CDR3 runs 14 residues. The germline gives CDR1 MRHNA, CDR2 SNTAGT. V lost 5 bases and J 7 bases, leaving 14 bases between the germline ends. CDR3 in DNA: TGTGCCAGCAGTCCGGGGGCCGGGAACGGGGAGCTGTTTTTT. This gives the protein CASSPGAGNGELFF.

This clone turned up a few times. The chain has TRBV10-3 and TRBJ2-7; tentatively, D is TRBD1 or TRBD2 (5 bases each). The CDR3 is made up of 11 amino acids. In germline, CDR1 is ENHRY, CDR2 SYGVKD. Trimming cost V 8 bases and J 2 bases, with 7 bases left between them. The CDR3 DNA is TGTGCCATCGGGGGAGCCTACGAGCAGTACTTC. Protein: CAIGGAYEQYF.

The genes are TRBV5-5 and TRBJ1-5; unclear D gene. The V end was cut by 0 bases, the J end by 4 bases, with 8 bases between. Germline CDR1 reads SGHKS; CDR2 reads YYEKEE (reference sequence). This CDR3 is 14 amino acids long. CDR3 coding DNA: TGTGCCAGCAGCTTGGGCCCGTTTAATCAGCCCCAGCATTTT. Translated, it gives CASSLGPFNQPQHF.

This chain links TRBV6-6 with TRBJ1-1, with D possibly matching TRBD1 (5 bases). Trimming removed 7 bases at V and 7 bases at J, with 19 bases between. Germline lookup yields CDR1 MNHNY and CDR2 SVGAGI (reference sequence). The CDR3 is made up of 14 amino acids. CDR3 sequence reads: CASTQLGGYSEAFF. The CDR3 coding sequence is TGTGCCAGCACCCAACTGGGGGGATACAGTGAAGCTTTCTTT.

The rearrangement links TRBV19 to TRBJ2-7, with TRBD2 matching over 13 bases. V lost 9 bases, J lost 4 bases, and 9 bases stayed unmatched. This CDR3 comprises 15 residues. Germline CDR1 reads LNHDA; CDR2 reads SQIVND (reference sequence). The CDR3 loop is CASRGLAGTGYEQYF. The CDR3 DNA is TGTGCCAGCCGGGGACTAGCGGGAACCGGGTACGAGCAGTACTTC.

CDR3 sequence reads: CASSVAGSGSMYEQYF. CDR3 DNA sequence: TGTGCCAGCAGCGTAGCTGGTAGCGGGAGTATGTACGAGCAGTACTTC. The chain carries TRBV9 and TRBJ2-7; 9 bases line up with TRBD2. The germline CDR1 and CDR2 sequences are SGDLS and YYNGEE. Trimming removed 0 bases from V and 4 bases from J; junction bases left unmatched: 8. This CDR3 region has 16 residues.

This sequence joins TRBV5-1 and TRBJ1-2; TRBD1 agrees at 7 bases. Germline V gene lookup returns CDR1 SGHRS and CDR2 YFSETQ. J was trimmed by 4 bases and V by 4 bases; bases with no gene match: 4. The CDR3 consists of 13 residues. CDR3 amino acids: CASSPSGGYGYTF. The CDR3 DNA sequence: TGCGCCAGCAGCCCTTCAGGGGGCTATGGCTACACCTTC.

The chain links TRBV6-1 to TRBJ2-1; 9 bases are shared with TRBD2. The CDR3 runs 15 residues. CDR1 is MNHNS and CDR2 is SASEGT in the germline V gene. The ends lost 7 bases at V and 6 bases at J; junction bases unmatched: 10. The CDR3 loop reads CASNTPGLAANEQFF. CDR3 nucleotides: TGTGCCAGCAATACTCCGGGACTAGCCGCCAATGAGCAGTTCTTC.

V usage is TRBV7-3 and J usage is TRBJ2-6; the match to TRBD1 covers 11 bases. Germline values: CDR1 SGHTA, CDR2 FQGTGA. CDR3 size: 18 residues. V lost 6 bases and J lost 1; bases outside the gene matches: 8. CDR3 protein: CASSRWTGGDSGANVLTF. The DNA of the CDR3 is TGTGCCAGCAGTCGGTGGACAGGGGGCGATTCTGGGGCCAACGTCCTGACTTTC.

The chain couples TRBV13 to TRBJ2-1, with 8 bases fitting TRBD1. The V and J ends lost 4 bases and 0 bases, in that order; junction bases with no gene match: 8. CDR3 size: 17 residues. Germline-derived CDR1 and CDR2 are PRHDT and FYEKMQ (reference sequence). CDR3 in amino acids: CASSSNRDRLSYNEQFF. CDR3 coding DNA: TGTGCCAGCAGCTCCAACCGGGACAGGCTCTCCTACAATGAGCAGTTCTTC.

The chain employs TRBV10-1 and TRBJ2-7, with D tentatively TRBD2 (6 bases). V lost 2 bases and J 6 bases, leaving 11 bases between the germline ends. The CDR3 has 13 amino acids. Germline CDR1 is WNHNN and CDR2 is SYGVQD (reference sequence). The CDR3: CASSELPSAEQYF. CDR3 nucleotides: TGCGCCAGCAGTGAGCTGCCTAGCGCCGAGCAGTACTTC.